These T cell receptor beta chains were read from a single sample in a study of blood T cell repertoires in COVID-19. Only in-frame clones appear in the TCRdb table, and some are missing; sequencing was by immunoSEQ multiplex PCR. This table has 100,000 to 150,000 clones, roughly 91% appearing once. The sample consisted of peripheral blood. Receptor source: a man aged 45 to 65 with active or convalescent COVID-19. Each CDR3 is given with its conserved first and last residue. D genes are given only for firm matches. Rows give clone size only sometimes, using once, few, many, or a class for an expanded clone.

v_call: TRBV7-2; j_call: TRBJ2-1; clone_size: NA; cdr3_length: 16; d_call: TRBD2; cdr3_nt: TGTGCCAGCAGCCCAGTACTAGCGGGCGGATACAATGAGCAGTTCTTC; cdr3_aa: CASSPVLAGGYNEQFF
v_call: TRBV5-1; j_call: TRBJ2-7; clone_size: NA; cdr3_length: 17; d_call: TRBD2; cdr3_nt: TGCGCCAGCAGCGCGGGGGGGCATAACCCCGCTCGTAACGAGCAGTACTTC; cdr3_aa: CASSAGGHNPARNEQYF
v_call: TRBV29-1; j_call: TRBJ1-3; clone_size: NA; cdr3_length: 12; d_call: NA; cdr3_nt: TGCAGCGTTGTTGGGCAGGCAAACACCATATATTTT; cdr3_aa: CSVVGQANTIYF
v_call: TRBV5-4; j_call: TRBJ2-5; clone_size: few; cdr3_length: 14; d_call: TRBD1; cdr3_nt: TGTGCCAGCAGCTTGAAGGGGGCAGGGGAGACCCAGTACTTC; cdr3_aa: CASSLKGAGETQYF
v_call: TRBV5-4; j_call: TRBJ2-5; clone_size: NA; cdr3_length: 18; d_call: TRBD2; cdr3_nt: TGTGCCAGCAGCTCTGGGCTAGCGGGAGTGGGATTGGGAGAGACCCAGTACTTC; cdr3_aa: CASSSGLAGVGLGETQYF
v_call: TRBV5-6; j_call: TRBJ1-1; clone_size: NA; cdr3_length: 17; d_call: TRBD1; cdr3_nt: TGTGCCAGCAGCTTGTACGAGAGGCGGGACAGGGGTACTGAAGCTTTCTTT; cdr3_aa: CASSLYERRDRGTEAFF
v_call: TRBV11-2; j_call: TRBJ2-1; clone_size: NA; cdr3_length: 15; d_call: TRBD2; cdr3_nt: TGTGCCAGCAGCACTAGGACTAGCGGGGGGCATGAGCAGTTCTTC; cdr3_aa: CASSTRTSGGHEQFF
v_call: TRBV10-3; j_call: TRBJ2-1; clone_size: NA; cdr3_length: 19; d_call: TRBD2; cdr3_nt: TGTGCCATCAGTGAGTCTAGCGGGAGGGCCGGCTCTGCCTACAATGAGCAGTTCTTC; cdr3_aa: CAISESSGRAGSAYNEQFF
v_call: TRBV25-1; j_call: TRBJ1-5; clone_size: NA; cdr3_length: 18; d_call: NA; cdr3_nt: TGTGCCAGCAGCATAACTAATTGGACAGAGTCTAGCAATCAGCCCCAGCATTTT; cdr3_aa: CASSITNWTESSNQPQHF
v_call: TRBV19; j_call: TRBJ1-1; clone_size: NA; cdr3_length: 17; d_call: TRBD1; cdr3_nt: TGTGCCAGTAGCTGGGGACAGGGAAAGGCGATGAACACTGAAGCTTTCTTT; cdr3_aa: CASSWGQGKAMNTEAFF
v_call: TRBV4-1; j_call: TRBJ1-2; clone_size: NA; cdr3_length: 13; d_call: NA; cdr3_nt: TGCGCCAGCAGCCAGGACTCCTGGGATGGCTACACCTTC; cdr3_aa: CASSQDSWDGYTF
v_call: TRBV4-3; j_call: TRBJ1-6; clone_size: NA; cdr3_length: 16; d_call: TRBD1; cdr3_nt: TGCGCCAGCAGCTCTTCTCGACAGGGCCGTAATTCACCCCTCCACTTT; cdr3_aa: CASSSSRQGRNSPLHF
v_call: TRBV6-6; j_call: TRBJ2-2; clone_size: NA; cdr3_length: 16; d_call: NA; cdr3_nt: TGTGCCAGCAGTTACGGTAGCGGCTCGAACACCGGGGAGCTGTTTTTT; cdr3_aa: CASSYGSGSNTGELFF
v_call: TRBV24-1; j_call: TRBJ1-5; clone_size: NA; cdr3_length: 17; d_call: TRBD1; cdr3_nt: TGTGCCACCAGTGATACGGGCAGGGGGCATAGCAATCAGCCCCAGCATTTT; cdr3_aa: CATSDTGRGHSNQPQHF
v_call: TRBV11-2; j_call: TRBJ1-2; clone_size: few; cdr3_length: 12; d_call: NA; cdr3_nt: TGTGCCAGCAGCCCGACAGGCTATGGCTACACCTTC; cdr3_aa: CASSPTGYGYTF
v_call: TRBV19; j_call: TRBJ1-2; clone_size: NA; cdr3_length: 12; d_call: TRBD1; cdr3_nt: TGTGCCAGTACCCGGGACAGGTGGGGCTACACCTTC; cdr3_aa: CASTRDRWGYTF
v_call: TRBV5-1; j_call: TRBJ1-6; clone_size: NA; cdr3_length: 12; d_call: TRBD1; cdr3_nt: TGCGCCAGCAGCGACAGGGGGTCGCCCCTCCACTTT; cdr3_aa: CASSDRGSPLHF